This T cell receptor (beta chain) was sequenced during a study of spatial heterogeneity in lung cancer. Whole-study context: More than eight raw reads, on average, carried each unique TCR and UMI combination.

General study results and limits: The study found that expanded intratumoral alpha and beta TCR counts tracked tumor mutation counts.

TCRdb reprocessed the 5' RACE reads via MiXCR and lists one record per CDR3 protein. The sample holds more than nine distinct CDR3 sequences. As to time point: sample taken at primary tumor resection. Donation came from over 60 patients with untreated early-stage non-small cell lung cancer. TCRs were sequenced from unsorted whole RNA of tumor, nontumor lung or PBMC. Of note for this clonotype: What it binds is unknown. This beta chain is a stray sequence in a library constructed for alpha chains; its clone size is not meaningful.

This specimen was lung tumor tissue, taken at surgery. The TCR sequence derives from a male donor with early-stage non-small cell lung cancer.

Here the CDR3 reads CASSLEDADNEQFF. As DNA, the CDR3 is TGTGCCAGCAGTTTAGAGGACGCTGACAATGAGCAGTTCTTC. This sequence joins TRBV27 and TRBJ2-1; no reliable D call. Between the trimmed V and J ends, which lost 2 bases and 5 bases, there was a span of 10 bases. CDR3 size: 14 residues. Germline V gene data show CDR1 as MNHEY and CDR2 as SMNVEV (reference sequence).